Listed below are T cell receptor beta chains from one sample, sequenced in a study of shared clonotypes between healthy human individuals. Sequenced by immunoSEQ multiplex PCR; TCRdb stores in-frame clones only, minus some. The sample carries approximately 720,000 clones, around 92% recorded once. Sequences were obtained from naive CD8+ T cells sorted from blood. The source is a man aged 30-40 years in good health. Each CDR3 is given with its conserved first and last residue. Fields, in order: CDR3 DNA, CDR3 protein, clone size, J gene, V gene, D gene. A D gene is named only where the DNA matches it firmly. Expanded clones are given a class, and other clones once, few, many or no size at all.

CDR3nt: TGTGCCAGCACCTTGACTCCGAGCTCCTACGAGCAGTACTTC
CDR3aa: CASTLTPSSYEQYF
abundance: once
j_gene: TRBJ2-7
v_gene: TRBV6-6
d_gene: NA

CDR3nt: TGTGCCATCATGGGCAGGGAAGGGCTCGAGCAGTACTTC
CDR3aa: CAIMGREGLEQYF
abundance: NA
j_gene: TRBJ2-7
v_gene: TRBV10-3
d_gene: NA

CDR3nt: TGTGCCAGCAGCCGGGGACAGTTAGGAAACACCATATATTTT
CDR3aa: CASSRGQLGNTIYF
abundance: once
j_gene: TRBJ1-3
v_gene: TRBV5-6
d_gene: TRBD1

CDR3nt: TGTGCCAGCAGCCCTGGCGCCGGGGAGCTGTTTTTT
CDR3aa: CASSPGAGELFF
abundance: once
j_gene: TRBJ2-2
v_gene: TRBV9
d_gene: NA

CDR3nt: TGTGCCAGTAGTCCGGGAGCGGGTGCGGGCTACGAGCAGTACTTC
CDR3aa: CASSPGAGAGYEQYF
abundance: NA
j_gene: TRBJ2-7
v_gene: TRBV19
d_gene: NA

CDR3nt: TGCGCCAGCAGCACAGGACTAGAAGAGACCCAGTACTTC
CDR3aa: CASSTGLEETQYF
abundance: NA
j_gene: TRBJ2-5
v_gene: TRBV5-1
d_gene: TRBD2

CDR3nt: TGCAGCGTTGAAGGCGGGGAGACTTACGAGCAGTACTTC
CDR3aa: CSVEGGETYEQYF
abundance: NA
j_gene: TRBJ2-7
v_gene: TRBV29-1
d_gene: NA

CDR3nt: TGTGCCAGCGGGGTAGTTAATGAAAAACTGTTTTTT
CDR3aa: CASGVVNEKLFF
abundance: NA
j_gene: TRBJ1-4
v_gene: TRBV13
d_gene: NA

CDR3nt: TGTGCCAGCAGCTTCGTTTTTCGTGACGCGGCTAGAAACACCATATATTTT
CDR3aa: CASSFVFRDAARNTIYF
abundance: NA
j_gene: TRBJ1-3
v_gene: TRBV7-2
d_gene: NA

CDR3nt: TGTGCCAGCAGTTACTCCCGAGGGGCCAATGAGCAGTTCTTC
CDR3aa: CASSYSRGANEQFF
abundance: NA
j_gene: TRBJ2-1
v_gene: TRBV6-5
d_gene: NA

CDR3nt: TGTGCCAGCAGTCTTGGGGGATTTGGAGAAAAACTGTTTTTT
CDR3aa: CASSLGGFGEKLFF
abundance: NA
j_gene: TRBJ1-4
v_gene: TRBV27
d_gene: NA

CDR3nt: TGTGCCAGCAGTTTACAGGGAGGTCAGCCCCAGCATTTT
CDR3aa: CASSLQGGQPQHF
abundance: NA
j_gene: TRBJ1-5
v_gene: TRBV27
d_gene: NA

CDR3nt: TGCGCCAGCAGCTTGTATGTGGGGCAGACCCAGTACTTC
CDR3aa: CASSLYVGQTQYF
abundance: NA
j_gene: TRBJ2-5
v_gene: TRBV5-1
d_gene: NA

CDR3nt: TGCAGCGTTGAAGGTTTCGGGGAGTATACGCAGTATTTT
CDR3aa: CSVEGFGEYTQYF
abundance: NA
j_gene: TRBJ2-3
v_gene: TRBV29-1
d_gene: NA

CDR3nt: TGTGCCAGCAGTTTATCCTACCGGACCGGGAGAACAGACAATGAGCAGTTCTTC
CDR3aa: CASSLSYRTGRTDNEQFF
abundance: NA
j_gene: TRBJ2-1
v_gene: TRBV28
d_gene: NA

CDR3nt: TGTGCCAGCAGCTTAGTCCCCGGCGCAACTAATGAAAAACTGTTTTTT
CDR3aa: CASSLVPGATNEKLFF
abundance: NA
j_gene: TRBJ1-4
v_gene: TRBV7-9
d_gene: NA

CDR3nt: TGTGCCAGCAGCCACGACCAGAGCTCCTACAATGAGCAGTTCTTC
CDR3aa: CASSHDQSSYNEQFF
abundance: few
j_gene: TRBJ2-1
v_gene: TRBV7-6
d_gene: NA

CDR3nt: TGTGCCAGCAGCTCGTACTGGCGGGAGGGCCACGGTGAGCAGTTCTTC
CDR3aa: CASSSYWREGHGEQFF
abundance: NA
j_gene: TRBJ2-1
v_gene: TRBV7-9
d_gene: TRBD2

CDR3nt: TGTGCCAGCAGCTTGACGGCGGGGGGGACTAGCGGGAGCTACGAGCAGTACTTC
CDR3aa: CASSLTAGGTSGSYEQYF
abundance: NA
j_gene: TRBJ2-7
v_gene: TRBV13
d_gene: TRBD2

CDR3nt: TGTGCCAGCAGCCCCCCCGACCTTGAAAAACTGTTTTTT
CDR3aa: CASSPPDLEKLFF
abundance: once
j_gene: TRBJ1-4
v_gene: TRBV9
d_gene: NA

CDR3nt: TGTGCCAGCAGTTACCCTAGTGGGGACAATGAGCAGTTCTTC
CDR3aa: CASSYPSGDNEQFF
abundance: NA
j_gene: TRBJ2-1
v_gene: TRBV6-6
d_gene: NA

CDR3nt: TGTGCCAGCAGTTTAAACCCCGGGGGCCCACAGTCAGGCGGGGAGCTGTTTTTT
CDR3aa: CASSLNPGGPQSGGELFF
abundance: NA
j_gene: TRBJ2-2
v_gene: TRBV27
d_gene: NA

CDR3nt: TGTGCCAGCAGCGCTACAGGGGGCGCTTACATTCAGTACTTC
CDR3aa: CASSATGGAYIQYF
abundance: NA
j_gene: TRBJ2-4
v_gene: TRBV7-9
d_gene: TRBD1

CDR3nt: TGTGCCAGCAGTATGACCCCGGGGGATACGCAGTATTTT
CDR3aa: CASSMTPGDTQYF
abundance: once
j_gene: TRBJ2-3
v_gene: TRBV27
d_gene: NA

CDR3nt: TGTGCCTGGAGGGGCGTCACCGGGAATGGCTACACCTTC
CDR3aa: CAWRGVTGNGYTF
abundance: few
j_gene: TRBJ1-2
v_gene: TRBV30
d_gene: NA

CDR3nt: TGTGCCAGCAGCTTGGTGCGGGAGGGTGTCGGGGAGCTGTTTTTT
CDR3aa: CASSLVREGVGELFF
abundance: NA
j_gene: TRBJ2-2
v_gene: TRBV5-4
d_gene: TRBD2

CDR3nt: TGTGCCAGCAGTTACTCAGGGGGCCACTACGAGCAGTACTTC
CDR3aa: CASSYSGGHYEQYF
abundance: NA
j_gene: TRBJ2-7
v_gene: TRBV6-5
d_gene: TRBD1

CDR3nt: TGCGCCAGCAGCTTGTACGGGACTGGAAACACCATATATTTT
CDR3aa: CASSLYGTGNTIYF
abundance: NA
j_gene: TRBJ1-3
v_gene: TRBV5-1
d_gene: NA

CDR3nt: TGCGCCAGCAGCTGGATATTACGTACAGGGACCTCCTACGAGCAGTACTTC
CDR3aa: CASSWILRTGTSYEQYF
abundance: NA
j_gene: TRBJ2-7
v_gene: TRBV5-1
d_gene: NA

CDR3nt: TGTGCCAGCAGTTTCGGAGTAGGGGTCCAAGAGACCCAGTACTTC
CDR3aa: CASSFGVGVQETQYF
abundance: NA
j_gene: TRBJ2-5
v_gene: TRBV27
d_gene: NA

CDR3nt: TGTGCCACCAGCCTGCTGGGGAATGAGCAGTTCTTC
CDR3aa: CATSLLGNEQFF
abundance: once
j_gene: TRBJ2-1
v_gene: TRBV15
d_gene: NA

CDR3nt: TGTGCCAGCCGATCCGACCCCCAAGAGACCCAGTACTTC
CDR3aa: CASRSDPQETQYF
abundance: NA
j_gene: TRBJ2-5
v_gene: TRBV6-5
d_gene: NA

CDR3nt: TGTGCCAGCAGCATTAGGGGGAGACGGCCCTACGAGCAGTACTTC
CDR3aa: CASSIRGRRPYEQYF
abundance: NA
j_gene: TRBJ2-7
v_gene: TRBV5-4
d_gene: NA

CDR3nt: TGTGCCAGCAGCTTGTCAGGGATGGGAAATTCACCCCTCCACTTT
CDR3aa: CASSLSGMGNSPLHF
abundance: NA
j_gene: TRBJ1-6
v_gene: TRBV11-1
d_gene: NA

CDR3nt: TGTGCCAGCAGCTTAGTCGGGTCGGGGGAGACCCAGTACTTC
CDR3aa: CASSLVGSGETQYF
abundance: NA
j_gene: TRBJ2-5
v_gene: TRBV7-9
d_gene: NA

CDR3nt: TGTGCCAGCAGCCTTGTGGGGCAGGGTATAGGCGGGGAGCTGTTTTTT
CDR3aa: CASSLVGQGIGGELFF
abundance: NA
j_gene: TRBJ2-2
v_gene: TRBV7-3
d_gene: NA

CDR3nt: TGTGCCAGCAGCCACCCGAGACTAGAAGCAGATACGCAGTATTTT
CDR3aa: CASSHPRLEADTQYF
abundance: NA
j_gene: TRBJ2-3
v_gene: TRBV5-4
d_gene: NA

CDR3nt: TGCGCCAGCAGCCCCGTACGACAGGGACATGGCTACACCTTC
CDR3aa: CASSPVRQGHGYTF
abundance: once
j_gene: TRBJ1-2
v_gene: TRBV4-1
d_gene: TRBD1

CDR3nt: TGTGCCAGCAGCTTAGCACAGGGGAACACTGAAGCTTTCTTT
CDR3aa: CASSLAQGNTEAFF
abundance: NA
j_gene: TRBJ1-1
v_gene: TRBV11-2
d_gene: NA

CDR3nt: TGCGCCAGCAGTGAGCCCGGGACCTACGAGCAGTACTTC
CDR3aa: CASSEPGTYEQYF
abundance: NA
j_gene: TRBJ2-7
v_gene: TRBV10-1
d_gene: NA

CDR3nt: TGTGCCAGCAGCTTCAGGGCTACCTACGAGCAGTACTTC
CDR3aa: CASSFRATYEQYF
abundance: NA
j_gene: TRBJ2-7
v_gene: TRBV7-8
d_gene: NA

CDR3nt: TGTGCCAGCAGAGCGACTAGCGGGAGAGTTTACGAGCAGTACTTC
CDR3aa: CASRATSGRVYEQYF
abundance: NA
j_gene: TRBJ2-7
v_gene: TRBV6-1
d_gene: TRBD2

CDR3nt: TGTGCCAGCAGCTTCGTTCGGGGAAACACCGGGGAGCTGTTTTTT
CDR3aa: CASSFVRGNTGELFF
abundance: NA
j_gene: TRBJ2-2
v_gene: TRBV7-6
d_gene: NA

CDR3nt: TGTGCCAGCAGTTTTGGCTCCTCGGGGTACGAGCAGTACTTC
CDR3aa: CASSFGSSGYEQYF
abundance: NA
j_gene: TRBJ2-7
v_gene: TRBV28
d_gene: NA

CDR3nt: TGTGCCAGCAGGCGGACTAGCGGGACTTACAATGAGCAGTTCTTC
CDR3aa: CASRRTSGTYNEQFF
abundance: NA
j_gene: TRBJ2-1
v_gene: TRBV6-1
d_gene: TRBD2

CDR3nt: TGTGCCACCAGCTTCGGTGGAGATGATGAAAAACTGTTTTTT
CDR3aa: CATSFGGDDEKLFF
abundance: NA
j_gene: TRBJ1-4
v_gene: TRBV15
d_gene: NA

CDR3nt: TGTGCCAGTAGCCCAGCCTTTAACTATGGCTACACCTTC
CDR3aa: CASSPAFNYGYTF
abundance: NA
j_gene: TRBJ1-2
v_gene: TRBV19
d_gene: NA

CDR3nt: TGCGCCAGCAGCTTGTCAGGGGACCCCTACGAGCAGTACTTC
CDR3aa: CASSLSGDPYEQYF
abundance: NA
j_gene: TRBJ2-7
v_gene: TRBV5-1
d_gene: NA

CDR3nt: TGTGCCAGCAGCTCCCTAATTCAGGTCGAAAAACTGTTTTTT
CDR3aa: CASSSLIQVEKLFF
abundance: NA
j_gene: TRBJ1-4
v_gene: TRBV7-8
d_gene: NA

CDR3nt: TGTGCCAGTAGTATGGTAACATCAACCACAGATACGCAGTATTTT
CDR3aa: CASSMVTSTTDTQYF
abundance: NA
j_gene: TRBJ2-3
v_gene: TRBV19
d_gene: NA

CDR3nt: TGTGCCAGCAGCTTGACAGGGGCTGGGGCCAACGTCCTGACTTTC
CDR3aa: CASSLTGAGANVLTF
abundance: NA
j_gene: TRBJ2-6
v_gene: TRBV7-9
d_gene: TRBD1

CDR3nt: TGTGCCAGCAGCTTCGAGATACAGGGGTTTTTCTCCTACGAGCAGTACTTC
CDR3aa: CASSFEIQGFFSYEQYF
abundance: NA
j_gene: TRBJ2-7
v_gene: TRBV7-9
d_gene: TRBD1

CDR3nt: TGTGCCAGCAGTTTAAGGATGGGCGGGATCCCAGATACGCAGTATTTT
CDR3aa: CASSLRMGGIPDTQYF
abundance: NA
j_gene: TRBJ2-3
v_gene: TRBV27
d_gene: NA

CDR3nt: TGTGCCAGCAGCTTAATCGTGGGAGAGGGCAATGAGCAGTTCTTC
CDR3aa: CASSLIVGEGNEQFF
abundance: NA
j_gene: TRBJ2-1
v_gene: TRBV11-2
d_gene: NA